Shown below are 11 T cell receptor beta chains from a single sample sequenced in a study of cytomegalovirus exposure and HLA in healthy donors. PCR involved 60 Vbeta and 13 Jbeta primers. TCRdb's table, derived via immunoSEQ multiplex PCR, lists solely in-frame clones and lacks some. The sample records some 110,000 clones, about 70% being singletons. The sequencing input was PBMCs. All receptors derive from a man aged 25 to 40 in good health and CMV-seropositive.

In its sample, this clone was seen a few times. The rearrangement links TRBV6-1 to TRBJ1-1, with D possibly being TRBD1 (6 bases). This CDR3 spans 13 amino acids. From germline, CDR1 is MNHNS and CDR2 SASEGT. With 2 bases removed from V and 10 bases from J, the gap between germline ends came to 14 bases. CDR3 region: CASSERQVWRAFF. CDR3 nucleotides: TGTGCCAGCAGTGAAAGACAGGTCTGGAGAGCTTTCTTT.

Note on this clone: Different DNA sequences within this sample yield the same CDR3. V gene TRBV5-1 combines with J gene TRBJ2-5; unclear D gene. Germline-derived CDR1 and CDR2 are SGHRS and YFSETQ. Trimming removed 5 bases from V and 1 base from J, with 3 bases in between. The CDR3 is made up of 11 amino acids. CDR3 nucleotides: TGCGCCAGCAGGGCCCAAGAGACCCAGTACTTC. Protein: CASRAQETQYF.

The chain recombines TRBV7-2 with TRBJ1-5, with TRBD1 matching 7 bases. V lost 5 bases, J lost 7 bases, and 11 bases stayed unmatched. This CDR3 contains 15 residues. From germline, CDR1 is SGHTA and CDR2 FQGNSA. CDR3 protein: CASSLRQGVGQPQHF. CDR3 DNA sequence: TGTGCCAGCAGCCTAAGACAGGGAGTTGGACAGCCCCAGCATTTT.

CDR3 DNA: TGTGCCAGCAGCTTAGCTGCGACTAGCGGGACCAATGAGCAGTTCTTC. It codes for CASSLAATSGTNEQFF. This chain joins TRBV7-6 and TRBJ2-1, with 11 nucleotides matching TRBD2. The CDR3 contains 16 residues. With V trimmed by 0 bases and J by 6 bases, 4 bases remained unmatched. The germline V gene encodes CDR1 SGHVS and CDR2 FNYEAQ. Supplemented by reference TRBV7-6 and TRBJ2-1, the full variable domain reads GAGVSQSPRYKVTKRGQDVALRCDPISGHVSLYWYRQALGQGPEFLTYFNYEAQQDKSGLPNDRFSAERPEGSISTLTIQRTEQRDSAMYRCASSLAATSGTNEQFFGPGTRLTVL.

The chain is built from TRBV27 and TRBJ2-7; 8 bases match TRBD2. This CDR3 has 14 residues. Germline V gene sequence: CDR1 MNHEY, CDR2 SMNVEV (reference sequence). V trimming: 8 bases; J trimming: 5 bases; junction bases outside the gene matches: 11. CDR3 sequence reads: CASRSGGPRNEQYF. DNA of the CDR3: TGTGCCAGCCGATCGGGGGGGCCTAGGAACGAGCAGTACTTC.

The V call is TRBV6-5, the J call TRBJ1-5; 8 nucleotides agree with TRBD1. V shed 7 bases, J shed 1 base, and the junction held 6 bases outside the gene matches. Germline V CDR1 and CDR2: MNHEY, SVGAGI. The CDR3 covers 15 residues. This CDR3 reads CASKMDRVSNQPQHF. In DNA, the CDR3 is TGTGCCAGCAAAATGGACAGGGTGAGCAATCAGCCCCAGCATTTT.

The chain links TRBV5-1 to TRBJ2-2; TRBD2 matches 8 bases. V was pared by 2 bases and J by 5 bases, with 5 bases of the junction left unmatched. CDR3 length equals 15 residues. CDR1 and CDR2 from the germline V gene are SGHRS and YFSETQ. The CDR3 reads CASSFRAGVTGELFF. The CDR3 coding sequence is TGCGCCAGCAGCTTCCGAGCGGGGGTGACCGGGGAGCTGTTTTTT.

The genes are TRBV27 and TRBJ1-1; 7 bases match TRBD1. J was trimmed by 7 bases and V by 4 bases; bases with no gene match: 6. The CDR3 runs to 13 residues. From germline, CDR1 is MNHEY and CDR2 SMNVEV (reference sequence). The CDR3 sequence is CASSSDRIGEAFF. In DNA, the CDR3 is TGTGCCAGCAGTTCGGACAGGATCGGTGAAGCTTTCTTT.

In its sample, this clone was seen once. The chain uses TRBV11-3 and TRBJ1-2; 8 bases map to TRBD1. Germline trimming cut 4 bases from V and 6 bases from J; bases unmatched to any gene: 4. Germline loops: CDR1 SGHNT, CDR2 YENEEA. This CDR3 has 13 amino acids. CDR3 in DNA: TGTGCCAGCAGCTCTGACAGGGGCCATGGCTACACCTTC. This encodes CASSSDRGHGYTF.

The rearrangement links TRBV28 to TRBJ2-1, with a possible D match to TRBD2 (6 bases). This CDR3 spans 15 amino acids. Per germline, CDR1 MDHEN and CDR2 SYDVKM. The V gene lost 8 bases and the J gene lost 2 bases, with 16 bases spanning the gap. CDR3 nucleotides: TGTGCCAGCTCCCGGGTGGTAGCGGCCTACAATGAGCAGTTCTTC. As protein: CASSRVVAAYNEQFF.

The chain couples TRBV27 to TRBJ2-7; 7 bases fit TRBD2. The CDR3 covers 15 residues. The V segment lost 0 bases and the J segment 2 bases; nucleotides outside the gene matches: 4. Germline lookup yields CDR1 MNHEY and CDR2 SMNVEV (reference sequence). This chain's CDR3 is CASSLSGGNAYEQYV. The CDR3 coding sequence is TGTGCCAGCAGTTTATCGGGGGGGAACGCCTACGAGCAGTACGTC.